This passage covers 3 T cell receptor beta chains from one sample sequenced in a study of Graves' ophthalmopathy and Graves' hyperthyroidism. Amplification targeted the TCR beta CDR3 regions, with RNA transcripts as the source material. An opening RT-PCR round employed HTBI primers and preceded a second-round multiplex PCR. Using its own MiXCR run on the multiplex PCR reads, TCRdb lists one record per CDR3 protein. The profile shows 150,000 to 200,000 distinct CDR3 sequences, approximately 40% of them singletons. The sample was peripheral blood. The receptors were sampled from a middle-aged woman with Graves' ophthalmopathy.

In this sample, this clonotype turned up many times. The chain employs TRBV4-3 and TRBJ2-2, with a possible D match to TRBD2 (5 bases). The germline V gene has CDR1 LGHNA and CDR2 YSLEER. This CDR3 comprises 17 residues. The V end was cut by 0 bases, the J end by 0 bases, with 11 bases between. The CDR3 DNA sequence: TGCGCCAGCAGCCAAGAATCTGGGAGATCGAACACCGGGGAGCTGTTTTTT. Protein product: CASSQESGRSNTGELFF.

The V and J genes are TRBV6-2 or TRBV6-3 and TRBJ2-7; 9 bases line up with TRBD2. The CDR3 sequence is 15 residues long. V dropped 2 bases and J dropped 7; count of bases not matched to a gene: 9. Germline V gene lookup returns CDR1 MNHEY and CDR2 SVGEGT. CDR3 amino acids: CASSYEAGGPNEQYF. CDR3 bases: TGTGCCAGCAGTTACGAGGCGGGGGGGCCGAATGAGCAGTACTTC.

V is TRBV6-2 or TRBV6-3 and J is TRBJ1-5; D perhaps matches TRBD1 (6 bases). V was shortened by 6 bases and J by 0 bases, with 18 bases between the two germline ends. The germline V gene encodes CDR1 MNHEY and CDR2 SVGEGT. This CDR3 has 17 amino acids. The CDR3, as DNA: TGTGCCAGCAGCCCGATCGGGACAAGCCTTAGCAATCAGCCCCAGCATTTT. Translation: CASSPIGTSLSNQPQHF.